Listed below are T cell receptor beta chains from one sample, sequenced in a study of shared clonotypes between healthy human individuals. Repertoires were generated with immunoSEQ multiplex PCR, while TCRdb's copy carries only in-frame clones and drops some. Here the sample spans roughly 1.5 million clones, under 99% being singletons. Material for sequencing was naive CD4+ T cells sorted from blood. These receptors were taken from a man in his thirties or forties in good health. CDR3s include the opening cysteine and the closing phenylalanine or tryptophan. The order of the fields is D gene, V gene, clone size, J gene, CDR3 protein, CDR3 DNA. The D gene is left open where the match is weak. Size tells how often a clone was seen (once, few, many) or the class of an expanded clone, and some rows leave it out.

TRBD2,TRBV6-1,.,TRBJ2-1,CASSSTSGKYNEQFF,TGTGCCAGCAGTTCCACTAGCGGGAAGTACAATGAGCAGTTCTTC
.,TRBV5-1,.,TRBJ2-7,CASSGGSEQYF,TGCGCCAGCAGCGGCGGGTCCGAGCAGTACTTC
.,TRBV7-6,.,TRBJ2-1,CASSLATSSGEQFF,TGTGCCAGCAGCTTAGCCACTAGCTCCGGTGAGCAGTTCTTC
.,TRBV7-6,.,TRBJ2-7,CASSFSGTGYEQYF,TGTGCCAGCAGCTTTTCGGGGACCGGCTACGAGCAGTACTTC
.,TRBV4-1,.,TRBJ2-1,CASSQERSYNEQFF,TGCGCCAGCAGCCAAGAAAGGAGCTACAATGAGCAGTTCTTC
TRBD1,TRBV2,.,TRBJ1-4,CASSRDRTNEKLFF,TGTGCCAGCAGTAGGGACAGAACTAATGAAAAACTGTTTTTT
.,TRBV5-4,.,TRBJ1-2,CASSLAGPGGYGYTF,TGTGCCAGCAGCTTGGCTGGCCCGGGGGGCTATGGCTACACCTTC
.,TRBV4-1,once,TRBJ2-3,CASSQVVLDTQYF,TGCGCCAGCAGCCAAGTTGTCCTGGATACGCAGTATTTT
TRBD2,TRBV28,.,TRBJ2-1,CASSVSRLAFITEQFF,TGTGCCAGCAGCGTATCTCGACTAGCGTTCATCACTGAGCAGTTCTTC
.,TRBV4-3,.,TRBJ1-2,CASSQGHSQYNYGYTF,TGCGCCAGCAGCCAAGGACACTCGCAATATAACTATGGCTACACCTTC
.,TRBV19,.,TRBJ1-5,CASSITGDSNQPQHF,TGTGCCAGTAGTATAACGGGTGATAGCAATCAGCCCCAGCATTTT
.,TRBV5-1,.,TRBJ1-4,CASSLAGTANEKLFF,TGCGCCAGCAGCTTGGCTGGGACGGCTAATGAAAAACTGTTTTTT
.,TRBV14,.,TRBJ1-1,CASSPKLGNTEAFF,TGTGCCAGCAGCCCCAAACTAGGGAACACTGAAGCTTTCTTT
.,TRBV9,.,TRBJ1-3,CASSVELAQVFSGNTIYF,TGTGCCAGCAGCGTAGAATTAGCACAGGTTTTCTCTGGAAACACCATATATTTT
TRBD2,TRBV27,.,TRBJ2-5,CASRGGIPVETQYF,TGTGCCAGCAGGGGGGGGATCCCGGTTGAGACCCAGTACTTC
TRBD2,TRBV29-1,.,TRBJ2-5,CSVEGRGEETQYF,TGCAGCGTTGAAGGTCGGGGGGAAGAGACCCAGTACTTC
.,TRBV27,.,TRBJ1-1,CASSTSWGIDTEAFF,TGTGCCAGCAGTACCTCATGGGGCATCGACACTGAAGCTTTCTTT
.,TRBV6-6,.,TRBJ1-1,CASSTFWNTEAFF,TGTGCCAGCAGCACATTTTGGAACACTGAAGCTTTCTTT
TRBD2,TRBV27,.,TRBJ2-7,CASTLAGGLREQYF,TGTGCCAGCACCCTAGCGGGAGGGTTGAGGGAGCAGTACTTC
.,TRBV9,.,TRBJ2-3,CASSVGSRTDTQYF,TGTGCCAGCAGCGTAGGATCGCGGACAGATACGCAGTATTTT
.,TRBV29-1,.,TRBJ2-2,CSAANHVGGPVTGELFF,TGCAGCGCCGCGAACCATGTCGGGGGGCCGGTTACCGGGGAGCTGTTTTTT
TRBD1,TRBV6-1,.,TRBJ2-7,CASRPGGADEQYF,TGTGCCAGCAGACCAGGGGGCGCGGACGAGCAGTACTTC
.,TRBV6-1,.,TRBJ2-7,CARLYPGSSYEQYF,TGTGCCAGGCTATATCCCGGATCCTCCTACGAGCAGTACTTC
TRBD2,TRBV14,.,TRBJ2-7,CASSLRAGGRYEQYF,TGTGCCAGCAGCCTTCGAGCGGGAGGGCGGTACGAGCAGTACTTC
.,TRBV7-8,.,TRBJ2-3,CASSLLAGTDTQYF,TGTGCCAGCAGCTTATTAGCGGGCACAGATACGCAGTATTTT
TRBD2,TRBV15,.,TRBJ2-7,CATSRDGLVGNF,TGTGCCACCAGCAGAGATGGACTAGTTGGGAACTTC
.,TRBV27,.,TRBJ2-3,CASSLFGGRSTDTQYF,TGTGCCAGCAGTTTATTCGGAGGGAGAAGCACAGATACGCAGTATTTT